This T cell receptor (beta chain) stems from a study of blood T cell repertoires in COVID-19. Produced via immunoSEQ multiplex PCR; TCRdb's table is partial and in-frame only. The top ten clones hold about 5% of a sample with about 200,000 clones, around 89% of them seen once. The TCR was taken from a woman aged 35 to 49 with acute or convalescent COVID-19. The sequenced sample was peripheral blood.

Here the CDR3 DNA reads TGTGCCAGCAGCCCTCCCGGGACAGGCCCTTACGAGCAGTACGTC. It specifies CASSPPGTGPYEQYV. The V gene is TRBV21-1, the J gene TRBJ2-7; TRBD1 is the table's D call and was not checked against the DNA. TRBV21-1 is designated a pseudogene. This CDR3 contains 15 residues.